These T cell receptor beta chains were read from a single sample in a study of human T cells and chemical hapten exposure. TCRdb independently ran MiXCR on the RACE reads; one entry per CDR3 protein. The data hold tens of thousands of distinct CDR3 sequences, with 10% observed a single time. The sample in question was whole blood, obtained in connection with sensitization to the hapten diphenylcyclopropenone (DPC). The receptors here all came from a man in his fifties with alopecia areata. Some clones in this sample may be carry-over from other donors' samples. The CDR3 runs from the conserved cysteine through the conserved F or W. The order of the fields is clone size, D gene, V gene, J gene, CDR3 DNA, CDR3 protein. A D gene is named only where the DNA matches it firmly. Only some rows state a clone size, as once, few, many or a class for expanded clones.

clone size: many; D gene: TRBD1; V gene: TRBV7-9; J gene: TRBJ2-7; CDR3 DNA: TGTGCCAGCAGCTCCCACAGGGGCCCGGAGCAGTACTTC; CDR3 protein: CASSSHRGPEQYF
clone size: few; D gene: -; V gene: TRBV28; J gene: TRBJ2-6; CDR3 DNA: TGTGCCAGCAGGTACGGCTCTGGGGCCAACGTCCTGACTTTC; CDR3 protein: CASRYGSGANVLTF
clone size: many; D gene: -; V gene: TRBV14; J gene: TRBJ2-5; CDR3 DNA: TGTGCCAGCAGCCCACTGGCCGGGGGAGAGACCCAGTACTTC; CDR3 protein: CASSPLAGGETQYF
clone size: -; D gene: -; V gene: TRBV28; J gene: TRBJ1-5; CDR3 DNA: TGTGCCAGCAGTTGGGGGGGCAATCAGCCCCAGCATTTT; CDR3 protein: CASSWGGNQPQHF
clone size: many; D gene: -; V gene: TRBV4-1; J gene: TRBJ1-5; CDR3 DNA: TGCGCCAGCAGCCAAACTAAGCAGGGGAACAATCAGCCCCAGCATTTT; CDR3 protein: CASSQTKQGNNQPQHF
clone size: few; D gene: TRBD1; V gene: TRBV7-9; J gene: TRBJ2-5; CDR3 DNA: TGTGCCAGCAGATCTACAGGGGGCGGAGAGACCCAGTACTTC; CDR3 protein: CASRSTGGGETQYF
clone size: -; D gene: -; V gene: TRBV7-3; J gene: TRBJ2-1; CDR3 DNA: TGTGCCAGCAGCCCGCATAGCGAGAACAATGAGCAGTTCTTC; CDR3 protein: CASSPHSENNEQFF
clone size: many; D gene: TRBD2; V gene: TRBV7-3; J gene: TRBJ2-2; CDR3 DNA: TGTGCCAGCAGCGTTCGACTAGCGGGAGTCGGCGGGGAGCTGTTTTTT; CDR3 protein: CASSVRLAGVGGELFF
clone size: many; D gene: -; V gene: TRBV4-3; J gene: TRBJ2-1; CDR3 DNA: TGCGCCAGCAGCCGGGAGGCAAGTAATGAGCAGTTCTTC; CDR3 protein: CASSREASNEQFF
clone size: -; D gene: TRBD2; V gene: TRBV20-1; J gene: TRBJ2-7; CDR3 DNA: TGCAGTTCTGCCTCTAGCGGGGGTTACGAGCAGTACTTC; CDR3 protein: CSSASSGGYEQYF
clone size: -; D gene: -; V gene: TRBV7-2; J gene: TRBJ2-1; CDR3 DNA: TGTGCCAGCGGCTCAATAGCGGTGGGCTCCAATGAGCAGTTCTTC; CDR3 protein: CASGSIAVGSNEQFF
clone size: many; D gene: -; V gene: TRBV10-3; J gene: TRBJ1-6; CDR3 DNA: TGTGCCACAGGCGATAATTCACCCCTCCACTTT; CDR3 protein: CATGDNSPLHF
clone size: -; D gene: TRBD2; V gene: TRBV29-1; J gene: TRBJ2-7; CDR3 DNA: TGCAGCGTCCAACCCCGACTAGCGGGAGACGAGCAGTACTTC; CDR3 protein: CSVQPRLAGDEQYF
clone size: few; D gene: -; V gene: TRBV23-1; J gene: TRBJ2-4; CDR3 DNA: TGCGCCAGCAGTTGGACACAACTAGCCAAAAACATTCAGTACTTC; CDR3 protein: CASSWTQLAKNIQYF
clone size: many; D gene: -; V gene: TRBV11-2; J gene: TRBJ2-5; CDR3 DNA: TGTGCCAGCAGCTTAGCCGCATTTCAAGAGACCCAGTACTTC; CDR3 protein: CASSLAAFQETQYF
clone size: -; D gene: -; V gene: TRBV3-1; J gene: TRBJ1-1; CDR3 DNA: TGTGCCAGCAGCCAAGACCAGACTGAAGCTTTCTTT; CDR3 protein: CASSQDQTEAFF
clone size: many; D gene: TRBD1; V gene: TRBV10-2; J gene: TRBJ1-4; CDR3 DNA: TGCGCCAGCAGTCCGGGACAGGCGAATGAAAAACTGTTTTTT; CDR3 protein: CASSPGQANEKLFF
clone size: -; D gene: -; V gene: TRBV12-3/TRBV12-4; J gene: TRBJ1-5; CDR3 DNA: TGTGCCAGCAGTCGACCGGGACACCTTAGCAATCAGCCCCAGCATTTT; CDR3 protein: CASSRPGHLSNQPQHF
clone size: many; D gene: -; V gene: TRBV28; J gene: TRBJ2-3; CDR3 DNA: TGTGCCAGCAGCTCGCCGCAGGGCACAGATACGCAGTATTTT; CDR3 protein: CASSSPQGTDTQYF
clone size: many; D gene: -; V gene: TRBV5-1; J gene: TRBJ2-7; CDR3 DNA: TGCGCCAGCAGCTCACTTCAGGGGCTTACCTACGAGCAGTACTTC; CDR3 protein: CASSSLQGLTYEQYF
clone size: -; D gene: -; V gene: TRBV24-1; J gene: TRBJ2-3; CDR3 DNA: TGTGCCACCAGTGATCGGACTGGGACAGATACGCAGTATTTT; CDR3 protein: CATSDRTGTDTQYF
clone size: -; D gene: -; V gene: TRBV11-2; J gene: TRBJ2-1; CDR3 DNA: TGTGCCAGCAGTCGTAGGGTCCATGAGCAGTTCTTC; CDR3 protein: CASSRRVHEQFF
clone size: -; D gene: -; V gene: TRBV9; J gene: TRBJ2-1; CDR3 DNA: TGTGCCAGCAGCGTAGGCGGGCAGAAAGGCAATGAGCAGTTCTTC; CDR3 protein: CASSVGGQKGNEQFF
clone size: many; D gene: TRBD2; V gene: TRBV4-1; J gene: TRBJ2-2; CDR3 DNA: TGCGCCAGTTCCGGGACTAGCGTGTCCGGGGAGCTGTTTTTT; CDR3 protein: CASSGTSVSGELFF
clone size: -; D gene: -; V gene: TRBV9; J gene: TRBJ1-2; CDR3 DNA: TGTGCCAGCAGCCCCGAACAGGTTGGGTTCTTGTATGGCTACACCTTC; CDR3 protein: CASSPEQVGFLYGYTF
clone size: few; D gene: -; V gene: TRBV29-1; J gene: TRBJ1-1; CDR3 DNA: TGCAGCGTTGCGATGATTCTGAACACTGAAGCTTTCTTT; CDR3 protein: CSVAMILNTEAFF
clone size: few; D gene: -; V gene: TRBV7-2; J gene: TRBJ2-7; CDR3 DNA: TGTGCCAGCAGCCCGTTACGAAGCTCCTACGAGCAGTACTTC; CDR3 protein: CASSPLRSSYEQYF
clone size: few; D gene: -; V gene: TRBV29-1; J gene: TRBJ2-7; CDR3 DNA: TGCAGCGTTGGAGCAGGGGAGTACGAGCAGTACTTC; CDR3 protein: CSVGAGEYEQYF
clone size: many; D gene: -; V gene: TRBV6-1; J gene: TRBJ1-5; CDR3 DNA: TGTGCCAGCAGGGGACAACGATCCAGCAATCAGCCCCAGCATTTT; CDR3 protein: CASRGQRSSNQPQHF
clone size: many; D gene: -; V gene: TRBV7-8; J gene: TRBJ2-4; CDR3 DNA: TGTGCCAGCAGCGCCACCAGGGAACCCAAAAACATTCAGTACTTC; CDR3 protein: CASSATREPKNIQYF
clone size: few; D gene: TRBD2; V gene: TRBV29-1; J gene: TRBJ2-1; CDR3 DNA: TGCAGCGTTGAAGGGACTAGCCTGTCGGTGATAAATGAGCAGTTCTTC; CDR3 protein: CSVEGTSLSVINEQFF
clone size: few; D gene: -; V gene: TRBV7-8; J gene: TRBJ2-7; CDR3 DNA: TGTGCCAGCAGCTTAGTGGGCAACTCCTACGAGCAGTACTTC; CDR3 protein: CASSLVGNSYEQYF
clone size: many; D gene: -; V gene: TRBV12-2; J gene: TRBJ2-7; CDR3 DNA: TGTGCAAGTCGCTTAGCTTTCTCACTAGCGGATTACGAGCAGTACTTC; CDR3 protein: CASRLAFSLADYEQYF
clone size: -; D gene: TRBD2; V gene: TRBV9; J gene: TRBJ2-3; CDR3 DNA: TGTGCCAGCAGCCGACGAGTAGCGGGAGCGGGAGATACGCAGTATTTT; CDR3 protein: CASSRRVAGAGDTQYF
clone size: many; D gene: -; V gene: TRBV6-6; J gene: TRBJ2-5; CDR3 DNA: TGTGCCAGCTCTGGGCAAGAGACCCAGTACTTC; CDR3 protein: CASSGQETQYF
clone size: many; D gene: -; V gene: TRBV7-9; J gene: TRBJ2-1; CDR3 DNA: TGTGCCAGCAGCTTAGCGGCAGAAAATGAGCAGTTCTTC; CDR3 protein: CASSLAAENEQFF
clone size: -; D gene: -; V gene: TRBV4-3; J gene: TRBJ2-3; CDR3 DNA: TGCGCCAGCAGCCAAGGGGCGGGACGCACAGATACGCAGTATTTT; CDR3 protein: CASSQGAGRTDTQYF
clone size: -; D gene: -; V gene: TRBV7-7; J gene: TRBJ2-2; CDR3 DNA: TGTGTTAGCAGCCGGGGGACGAATGCCGGGGAGCTGTTTTTT; CDR3 protein: CVSSRGTNAGELFF
clone size: many; D gene: -; V gene: TRBV20-1; J gene: TRBJ2-1; CDR3 DNA: TGCAGTAAAACGGGGTACTCGAATGAGCAGTTCTTC; CDR3 protein: CSKTGYSNEQFF
clone size: many; D gene: TRBD1; V gene: TRBV20-1; J gene: TRBJ1-5; CDR3 DNA: TGCAGTGCCCCAGGGCGGACAGGGATGGATCAGCCCCAGCATTTT; CDR3 protein: CSAPGRTGMDQPQHF
clone size: many; D gene: -; V gene: TRBV5-1; J gene: TRBJ2-1; CDR3 DNA: TGCGCCAGCAGCTCCGGGACTAGGGGGCACAATGAGCAGTTCTTC; CDR3 protein: CASSSGTRGHNEQFF
clone size: many; D gene: TRBD1; V gene: TRBV7-6; J gene: TRBJ2-7; CDR3 DNA: TGTGCCAGCACCCTTGACAGGGGGCACTACGAGCAGTACTTC; CDR3 protein: CASTLDRGHYEQYF
clone size: -; D gene: -; V gene: TRBV15; J gene: TRBJ2-1; CDR3 DNA: TGTGCCACCAGCCCGTTGTCCTCCTACAATGAGCAGTTCTTC; CDR3 protein: CATSPLSSYNEQFF
clone size: -; D gene: -; V gene: TRBV10-3; J gene: TRBJ2-5; CDR3 DNA: TGTGCCATCAGTGACGTCCTTGGAGGGGAGACCCAGTACTTC; CDR3 protein: CAISDVLGGETQYF
clone size: many; D gene: TRBD1; V gene: TRBV2; J gene: TRBJ2-2; CDR3 DNA: TGTGCCAGCAGTAAGGGACAGGCGGTATTCACCGGGGAGCTGTTTTTT; CDR3 protein: CASSKGQAVFTGELFF
clone size: few; D gene: TRBD2; V gene: TRBV10-3; J gene: TRBJ2-3; CDR3 DNA: TGTGCCATCAGTGTGAGCGGGGGCACAGATACGCAGTATTTT; CDR3 protein: CAISVSGGTDTQYF
clone size: many; D gene: TRBD1; V gene: TRBV12-3/TRBV12-4; J gene: TRBJ2-7; CDR3 DNA: TGTGCCAGCAGTCCTCGGGACAGAGACTACGAGCAGTACTTC; CDR3 protein: CASSPRDRDYEQYF
clone size: few; D gene: -; V gene: TRBV18; J gene: TRBJ2-1; CDR3 DNA: TGTGCCAGCTCGCCCCAGGAAGACTCCTACAATGAGCAGTTCTTC; CDR3 protein: CASSPQEDSYNEQFF